This T cell receptor beta chain stems from a study of blood T cell repertoires in COVID-19. Study details: COVID-19 samples, acute and convalescent, were from the United States, Italy and Spain. Nucleic acid was either cDNA or gDNA, and it came from T cells, B-cell-depleted T cells, or PBMCs.

In the source study's methods: Reference gene primer amplification gave estimated nucleated cell counts. Some clones are missing from TCRdb's copy, which holds only in-frame ones; the method was immunoSEQ multiplex PCR. V, J and clone size were drawn from that table, and D and trimming were deduced from the DNA. The sample carries 30,000 to 40,000 clones, 87% recorded once. The J segment lost 7 bases and the V segment lost 0 bases, leaving 11 bases of the junction unmatched. CDR1 and CDR2 (germline): GTSNPN, SVGIG (reference sequence). There are 16 residues in the CDR3. The chain employs TRBV30 and TRBJ2-1; 8 bases agree with TRBD2. The source is a man aged 50 to 59 with active or convalescent COVID-19. The sequenced sample was peripheral blood. Here the CDR3 DNA reads TGTGCCTGGAGTGTATTCGTCCGGGAGGGTCAGAATGAGCAGTTCTTC. Its protein product is CAWSVFVREGQNEQFF.